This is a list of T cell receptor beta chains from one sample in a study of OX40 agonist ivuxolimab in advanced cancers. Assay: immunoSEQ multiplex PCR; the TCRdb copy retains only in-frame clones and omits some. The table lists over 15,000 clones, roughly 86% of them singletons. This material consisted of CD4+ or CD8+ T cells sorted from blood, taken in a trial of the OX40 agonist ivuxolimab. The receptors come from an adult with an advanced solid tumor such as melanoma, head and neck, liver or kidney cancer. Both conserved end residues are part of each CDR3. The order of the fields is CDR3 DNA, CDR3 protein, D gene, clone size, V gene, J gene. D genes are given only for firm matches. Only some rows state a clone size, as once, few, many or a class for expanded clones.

CDR3nt: TGCGCCAGCAGCCAAGGGGGGCGGTACCAAGAGACCCAGTACTTC; CDR3aa: CASSQGGRYQETQYF; d_gene: .; abundance: .; v_gene: TRBV4-3; j_gene: TRBJ2-5
CDR3nt: TGCGCCAGCAGCTTGGTCGGAGGCAATGAGCAGTTCTTC; CDR3aa: CASSLVGGNEQFF; d_gene: .; abundance: .; v_gene: TRBV5-1; j_gene: TRBJ2-1
CDR3nt: TGTGCCAGCAGCTTAGATGGTCCACAGGGCACCTACAATGAGCAGTTCTTC; CDR3aa: CASSLDGPQGTYNEQFF; d_gene: .; abundance: .; v_gene: TRBV11-3; j_gene: TRBJ2-1
CDR3nt: TGTGCCACCAGCTTCTACAGGGGCCAAGAGACCCAGTACTTC; CDR3aa: CATSFYRGQETQYF; d_gene: TRBD1; abundance: .; v_gene: TRBV15; j_gene: TRBJ2-5
CDR3nt: TGTGCCAGCAGCCTTGGGACCGCCAGCTCCTACGAGCAGTACTTC; CDR3aa: CASSLGTASSYEQYF; d_gene: .; abundance: .; v_gene: TRBV7-9; j_gene: TRBJ2-7
CDR3nt: TGTGCCAGCAGCGGGGGAGTTCATCCCGGGACATTTATGGACACTGAAGCTTTCTTT; CDR3aa: CASSGGVHPGTFMDTEAFF; d_gene: .; abundance: .; v_gene: TRBV9; j_gene: TRBJ1-1
CDR3nt: TGTGCCAGCAGCGTAGATGGAAACACCATATATTTT; CDR3aa: CASSVDGNTIYF; d_gene: .; abundance: .; v_gene: TRBV9; j_gene: TRBJ1-3
CDR3nt: TGTGCCAGCAGCCAACAGGGGAACACTGAAGCTTTCTTT; CDR3aa: CASSQQGNTEAFF; d_gene: .; abundance: .; v_gene: TRBV7-2; j_gene: TRBJ1-1
CDR3nt: TGTGCCACCAGCAGCGCAGTCGCGGGGGGCCAAACGCAGTACTTC; CDR3aa: CATSSAVAGGQTQYF; d_gene: TRBD2; abundance: once; v_gene: TRBV15; j_gene: TRBJ2-4
CDR3nt: TGCGCCAGCAGCCAATCTTCTCAGGTTTACTATGGCTACACCTTC; CDR3aa: CASSQSSQVYYGYTF; d_gene: .; abundance: .; v_gene: TRBV4-3; j_gene: TRBJ1-2
CDR3nt: TGTGCCAGTGTAGCCGAATCTAACTATGGCTACACCTTC; CDR3aa: CASVAESNYGYTF; d_gene: .; abundance: few; v_gene: TRBV5-5; j_gene: TRBJ1-2
CDR3nt: TGTGCCAGCAGCCCGACGGGAGGGGACGGGGCCAACGTCCTGACTTTC; CDR3aa: CASSPTGGDGANVLTF; d_gene: TRBD2; abundance: .; v_gene: TRBV11-2; j_gene: TRBJ2-6
CDR3nt: TGTGCCAGTAGTCTAGGACAGGGGCCCTACGAGCAGTACTTC; CDR3aa: CASSLGQGPYEQYF; d_gene: TRBD1; abundance: .; v_gene: TRBV19; j_gene: TRBJ2-7
CDR3nt: TGTGCCAGCAGCTCCGTAGCGGGGACTACCTACGAGCAGTACTTC; CDR3aa: CASSSVAGTTYEQYF; d_gene: TRBD2; abundance: .; v_gene: TRBV7-8; j_gene: TRBJ2-7
CDR3nt: TGTGCCAGCAGCGTAGGAGGGGGTAACTATGGCTACACCTTC; CDR3aa: CASSVGGGNYGYTF; d_gene: .; abundance: .; v_gene: TRBV9; j_gene: TRBJ1-2